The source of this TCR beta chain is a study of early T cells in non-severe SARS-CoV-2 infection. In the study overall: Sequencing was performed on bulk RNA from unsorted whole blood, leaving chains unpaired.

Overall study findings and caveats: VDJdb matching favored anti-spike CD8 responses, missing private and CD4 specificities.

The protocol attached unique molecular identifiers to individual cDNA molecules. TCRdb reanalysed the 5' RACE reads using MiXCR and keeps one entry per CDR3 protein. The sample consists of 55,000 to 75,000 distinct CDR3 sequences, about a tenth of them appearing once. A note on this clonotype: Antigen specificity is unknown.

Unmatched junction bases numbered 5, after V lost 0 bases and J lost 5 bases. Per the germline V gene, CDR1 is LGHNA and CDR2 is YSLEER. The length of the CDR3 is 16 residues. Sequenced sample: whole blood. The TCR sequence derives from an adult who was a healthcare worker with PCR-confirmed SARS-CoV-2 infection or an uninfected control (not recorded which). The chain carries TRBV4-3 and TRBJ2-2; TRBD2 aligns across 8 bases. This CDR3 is CASSQEAGVHTGELFF. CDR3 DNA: TGCGCCAGCAGCCAAGAAGCGGGAGTTCATACCGGGGAGCTGTTTTTT.